The rows below give T cell receptor beta chains drawn from one sample of a study of cytomegalovirus exposure and HLA in healthy donors. Generated by immunoSEQ multiplex PCR, the TCRdb table keeps only in-frame clones and is missing some. The repertoire consists of around 130,000 clones, with 80% occurring once and the leading ten covering about 5.3%. Input material: PBMCs. The receptors originated from a man between 25 and 39 years old in good health and CMV-seronegative. Each CDR3 is given with its conserved first and last residue. The D gene is left open where the match is weak. Size values are once, few and many counts, or a class for expanded clones, and some rows have none.

NA TRBJ1-2 TRBV7-9 NA CASSPGQSNYGYTF TGTGCCAGCAGCCCAGGACAGTCTAACTATGGCTACACCTTC
NA TRBJ2-7 TRBV25-1 NA CASSEMGLPRSSYEQYF TGTGCCAGCAGTGAGATGGGACTTCCCAGGAGCTCCTACGAGCAGTACTTC
TRBD1 TRBJ2-7 TRBV4-1 NA CASSQGLGGGPYEQYF TGCGCCAGCAGCCAAGGGTTAGGGGGCGGCCCCTACGAGCAGTACTTC
NA TRBJ2-7 TRBV30 NA CAWRADKPYEQYF TGTGCCTGGAGAGCCGACAAACCCTACGAGCAGTACTTC
NA TRBJ1-4 TRBV28 NA CASSSSRRLFF TGTGCCAGCAGTAGTTCACGGAGGCTGTTTTTT
NA TRBJ1-2 TRBV10-3 NA CAISGEKGAGYTF TGTGCCATCAGTGGAGAAAAGGGAGCTGGCTACACCTTC
NA TRBJ2-7 TRBV5-4 NA CASSLSPSSLYEQYF TGTGCCAGCAGCTTGAGTCCTAGCTCTCTCTACGAGCAGTACTTC
NA TRBJ1-2 TRBV20-1 NA CSASGGGYTF TGCAGTGCGTCGGGAGGTGGCTACACCTTC
NA TRBJ2-1 TRBV7-9 NA CASSFNSYSSYNEQFF TGTGCCAGCAGCTTCAACTCGTACAGCTCCTACAATGAGCAGTTCTTC
NA TRBJ2-2 TRBV2 few CASSDRHPNTGELFF TGTGCCAGCAGTGACCGACACCCGAACACCGGGGAGCTGTTTTTT
TRBD1 TRBJ2-7 TRBV30 NA CAWGDSSYEQYF TGTGCCTGGGGGGACAGCTCCTACGAGCAGTACTTC
NA TRBJ1-2 TRBV28 NA CASTLEGAGRSGYTF TGTGCCAGCACGTTGGAAGGGGCCGGACGGAGTGGCTACACCTTC
TRBD1 TRBJ2-1 TRBV10-1 NA CASSPGTGINNEQFF TGCGCCAGCAGTCCCGGGACAGGGATCAACAATGAGCAGTTCTTC
TRBD1 TRBJ1-1 TRBV5-1 NA CASSLIGDRGRTEAFF TGCGCCAGCAGCCTGATTGGGGACAGGGGGCGGACTGAAGCTTTCTTT
NA TRBJ2-5 TRBV5-1 NA CASSLSGETQYF TGCGCCAGCAGCCTCTCCGGGGAGACCCAGTACTTC
NA TRBJ1-5 TRBV7-8 NA CASSLSNQPQHF TGTGCCAGCAGCTTATCTAATCAGCCCCAGCATTTT
NA TRBJ2-7 TRBV18 NA CASSPGPDTAYEQYF TGTGCCAGCTCACCCGGACCGGACACGGCCTACGAGCAGTACTTC
TRBD2 TRBJ2-7 TRBV4-2 NA CASNRPAQLAGEVSYEQYF TGTGCCAGCAACCGACCGGCCCAACTAGCGGGAGAGGTCTCCTACGAGCAGTACTTC
TRBD1 TRBJ2-1 TRBV5-1 NA CASSFVTGNTYNEQFF TGCGCCAGCAGCTTCGTGACAGGGAACACGTACAATGAGCAGTTCTTC
NA TRBJ1-1 TRBV2 once CASDRESGGTEAFF TGTGCCAGCGACCGGGAGTCCGGGGGGACTGAAGCTTTCTTT
TRBD1 TRBJ2-2 TRBV5-1 NA CASRLLQGFTGELFF TGCGCCAGCAGGCTTTTACAGGGGTTCACCGGGGAGCTGTTTTTT
NA TRBJ2-5 TRBV28 NA CASSFQRDQETQYF TGTGCCAGCAGTTTTCAACGCGATCAAGAGACCCAGTACTTC
NA TRBJ1-2 TRBV2 NA CASTRNPNYGYTF TGTGCCAGCACGCGGAACCCTAACTATGGCTACACCTTC
NA TRBJ2-7 TRBV6-5 few CASSNPTSYEQYF TGTGCCAGCAGTAACCCGACTAGCTACGAGCAGTACTTC
NA TRBJ1-3 TRBV7-8 NA CASSLLSRRSGNTIYF TGTGCCAGCAGCCTTCTATCCAGGCGCTCTGGAAACACCATATATTTT
NA TRBJ1-1 TRBV11-1 NA CASSLTTPNTEAFF TGTGCCAGCAGCTTAACGACACCGAACACTGAAGCTTTCTTT
NA TRBJ2-7 TRBV5-8 NA CASSSVRVSYEQYF TGTGCCAGCAGCTCTGTCCGGGTCTCCTACGAGCAGTACTTC
TRBD1 TRBJ2-5 TRBV7-9 NA CASSLGGQGETQYF TGTGCCAGCAGCTTAGGGGGACAGGGGGAGACCCAGTACTTC
NA TRBJ2-5 TRBV2 NA CASSRTRGETQYF TGTGCCAGCAGTAGGACTCGGGGAGAGACCCAGTACTTC
TRBD2 TRBJ2-3 TRBV7-3 NA CASSLVRASGGAGTDTQYF TGTGCCAGCAGCTTGGTTCGTGCTAGCGGGGGGGCGGGGACAGATACGCAGTATTTT
NA TRBJ2-7 TRBV5-4 once CASRREGANEQYF TGTGCCAGCAGACGTGAGGGCGCAAACGAGCAGTACTTC
TRBD2 TRBJ2-1 TRBV2 NA CASKPPGLGYNEQFF TGTGCCAGCAAACCTCCGGGACTAGGCTACAATGAGCAGTTCTTC
TRBD1 TRBJ2-2 TRBV11-3 few CASSPRQGSGELFF TGTGCCAGCAGCCCTAGACAGGGGTCCGGGGAGCTGTTTTTT
TRBD1 TRBJ2-7 TRBV7-9 once CASSSGQYEQYF TGTGCCAGCAGCTCGGGACAGTACGAGCAGTACTTC
TRBD2 TRBJ2-1 TRBV29-1 NA CSVREGGNEQFF TGCAGCGTGCGGGAGGGTGGCAATGAGCAGTTCTTC
NA TRBJ1-6 TRBV6-1 NA CASTLGTPLRSPLHF TGTGCCAGCACCCTAGGGACTCCACTTCGTTCACCCCTCCACTTT
NA TRBJ1-1 TRBV28 NA CASRVGTLGGTEAFF TGTGCCAGCAGGGTAGGGACTCTCGGGGGCACTGAAGCTTTCTTT
NA TRBJ2-2 TRBV5-6 NA CASAHGPGTGELFF TGTGCCAGCGCCCATGGGCCAGGGACCGGGGAGCTGTTTTTT
NA TRBJ2-7 TRBV6-6 few CASILGGGGYEQYF NA
NA TRBJ2-7 TRBV10-3 NA CAVSRGSGYEQYF TGTGCCGTCTCCAGGGGATCAGGCTACGAGCAGTACTTC
NA TRBJ2-3 TRBV6-6 NA CASSYSPRGTTDTQYF TGTGCCAGCAGTTACTCTCCCCGGGGGACCACAGATACGCAGTATTTT
TRBD1 TRBJ2-7 TRBV10-2 NA CASSPDRDYEQYF TGCGCCAGCAGTCCCGACAGGGACTACGAGCAGTACTTC
NA TRBJ2-1 TRBV27 NA CASSLLAAGGEQFF TGTGCCAGCAGTTTGCTAGCTGCTGGGGGGGAGCAGTTCTTC
NA TRBJ2-1 TRBV25-1 NA CASSGTERNEQFF TGTGCCAGCAGTGGGACAGAAAGGAATGAGCAGTTCTTC
TRBD2 TRBJ2-7 TRBV4-2 NA CASSQDRLAFEQYF TGTGCCAGCAGCCAAGATCGACTAGCGTTCGAGCAGTACTTC
TRBD2 TRBJ2-7 TRBV5-1 NA CASRPGLGHEQYF TGCGCCAGCAGGCCGGGACTAGGGCACGAGCAGTACTTC
NA TRBJ2-7 TRBV6-6 once CASSYAGETYEQYF TGTGCCAGCAGTTACGCAGGGGAGACCTACGAGCAGTACTTC
TRBD1 TRBJ1-4 TRBV27 NA CASSTGVGEKLFF TGTGCCAGCAGTACAGGGGTCGGCGAAAAACTGTTTTTT
NA TRBJ2-3 TRBV15 NA CATSRDRVSSTDTQYF TGTGCCACCAGCAGAGATCGGGTGAGCTCCACGGATACGCAGTATTTT
TRBD2 TRBJ2-1 TRBV12-5 NA CASGMGLAGDNEQFF TGTGCTAGTGGTATGGGACTAGCGGGTGACAATGAGCAGTTCTTC
NA TRBJ1-1 TRBV27 NA CASNEQQGLGTEAFF TGTGCCAGCAACGAGCAACAGGGCCTAGGCACTGAAGCTTTCTTT
TRBD2 TRBJ2-1 TRBV18 NA CASSIRAGTSGRDNEQFF TGTGCCAGCTCGATCAGAGCCGGGACTAGCGGGAGGGACAATGAGCAGTTCTTC
NA TRBJ1-1 TRBV30 NA CAWSQGGKTEAFF TGTGCCTGGAGTCAAGGGGGAAAGACTGAAGCTTTCTTT
NA TRBJ1-6 TRBV6-5 NA CASSYDVGSPLHF TGTGCCAGCAGTTACGACGTCGGGTCACCCCTCCACTTT
NA TRBJ1-5 TRBV2 NA CASSETGVSNQPQHF TGTGCCAGCAGTGAAACCGGGGTGAGCAATCAGCCCCAGCATTTT
NA TRBJ1-2 TRBV2 NA CASSSFSGSDGGYTF TGTGCCAGCAGTTCTTTTTCGGGATCGGACGGTGGCTACACCTTC